This T cell receptor (beta chain) emerged from a study of vaccination effects on CD4 cells after COVID-19. The data were produced by immunoSEQ multiplex PCR, yet TCRdb's version contains in-frame clones alone and is incomplete. The sample holds about 24,000 clones; over 70% are singletons and the top ten take 7.8%. Expansion with viral peptide pools was applied to antigen-specific CD4+ T cells by the ViraFEST assay prior to sequencing. It was after around 10 days of culture that CD4+ T cells were isolated. Of the BNT162b2 and mRNA-1273 vaccines, participants received two doses of one or the other. CDR1 is MNHEY and CDR2 is SVGAGI in the germline V gene. Trimming took off 0 bases at V and 2 bases at J, with 11 bases between the two ends. This CDR3 comprises 15 residues. The table lists this clone with a count of one. Its antigen is not identified.

This TCR derives from a human donor who received a COVID-19 vaccine. Sequenced here: CD4+ T cells from PBMCs cultured with SARS-CoV-2 spike peptides, sampled after COVID-19 vaccination. The chain uses TRBV6-5 and TRBJ2-7; no clear D gene. CDR3 in amino acids: CASSYSGGITYEQYF. The CDR3 DNA reads as TGTGCCAGCAGTTACTCGGGTGGGATTACCTACGAGCAGTACTTC.